This passage covers 29 T cell receptor beta chains from one sample sequenced in a study of blood T cells in healthy people across ages. A J-beta primer mix and a sample-barcoded 5' primer were used in a second PCR of about 6 to 12 cycles. TCRdb redid the calling of the 5' RACE reads with MiXCR, one entry per CDR3 protein. This sample has around 800,000 distinct CDR3 sequences, with around 25% found just once. The same specimen was also included in a second study, on T cells of mothers and their children.

Sequenced: blood. The receptors originated from a boy between 10 and 17 years old in good health.

This clonotype showed up just a few times. The gene calls are TRBV6-5 and TRBJ2-3; D is unclear. The CDR3 sequence is 14 residues long. The ends were cut back, 2 bases at V and 4 bases at J, with 10 bases in the middle. CDR1 is MNHEY, CDR2 SVGAGI, per germline. The CDR3 spells CASSYGAVADTQYF. DNA of the CDR3: TGTGCCAGCAGTTACGGAGCAGTCGCAGATACGCAGTATTTT.

The chain links TRBV6-1 to TRBJ2-5, with TRBD2 identical over 10 bases. CDR3 size: 17 residues. The V gene's germline CDR1 is MNHNS and CDR2 SASEGT. Unmatched junction bases numbered 14, after V lost 6 bases and J lost 4 bases. CDR3 amino acids: CASSRNTWTSGPETQYF. For the CDR3, the DNA is TGTGCCAGCAGCCGAAACACCTGGACTAGCGGTCCAGAGACCCAGTACTTC.

V and J are TRBV7-9 and TRBJ1-4; unclear D gene. V was shortened by 5 bases and J by 8 bases, with 18 bases between the two germline ends. The CDR3 runs to 15 residues. Germline V gene lookup returns CDR1 SEHNR and CDR2 FQNEAQ (reference sequence). This CDR3 reads CASSPRTVAGEKLFF. CDR3 bases: TGTGCCAGCAGCCCCAGGACTGTCGCGGGAGAAAAACTGTTTTTT.

This clonotype was seen a few times. The J gene is TRBJ1-1, the V gene TRBV29-1; D possibly corresponds to TRBD1 (5 bases). V gave up 6 bases and J gave up 1 base, with 9 bases separating them. Germline V CDR1 and CDR2: SQVTM, ANQGSEA. This CDR3 contains 12 residues. This chain's CDR3 is CSVFDRNTEAFF. The CDR3 nucleotides read TGCAGCGTATTCGACAGGAACACTGAAGCTTTCTTT. Supplemented by reference TRBV29-1 and TRBJ1-1, the full variable domain reads SAVISQKPSRDICQRGTSLTIQCQVDSQVTMMFWYRQQPGQSLTLIATANQGSEATYESGFVIDKFPISRPNLTFSTLTVSNMSPEDSSIYLCSVFDRNTEAFFGQGTRLTVV.

Details on this clonotype: Compared with germline, one end of the junction differs, possibly owing to a read error. The gene calls are TRBV7-2 and TRBJ2-1, with 7 positions matching TRBD2. Per the germline V gene, CDR1 is SGHTA and CDR2 is FQGNSA. This CDR3 has 15 residues. The CDR3 DNA sequence: TGTGCCTGCAGCTTAGAACGGCAGGGAGGGTATGAGCAGTTCTTC. Amino acid sequence: CACSLERQGGYEQFF.

This clonotype was observed a handful of times. This chain uses TRBV6-1 with TRBJ2-1, with D tentatively TRBD2 (6 bases). From germline, CDR1 is MNHNS and CDR2 SASEGT. The CDR3 length is 16 residues. Between the trimmed V and J ends, which lost 5 bases and 7 bases, there was a span of 21 bases. CDR3 residues: CASSLDSGGWVNEQFF. DNA for the CDR3: TGTGCCAGCAGTCTGGATAGCGGTGGCTGGGTGAATGAGCAGTTCTTC.

This clonotype was seen ten or more times. The V and J genes are TRBV11-2 and TRBJ1-1; D not resolved. CDR3 length: 13 residues. CDR1 and CDR2 from the germline V gene are SGHAT and FQNNGV. Trimming left V 5 bases short and J 3 bases short, with 10 bases between. CDR3 in DNA: TGTGCCAGCAGCCCGGACTTGGACACTGAAGCTTTCTTT. This sequence encodes CASSPDLDTEAFF.

This chain joins TRBV5-1 and TRBJ2-3, with D possibly matching TRBD2 (6 bases). Germline values: CDR1 SGHRS, CDR2 YFSETQ. The V end lost 5 bases, the J end lost 3 bases, and 16 bases lay between the germline ends. The CDR3 is 15 amino acids. CDR3 DNA: TGCGCCAGCAGACGGGACTCCACTGTAACAGATACGCAGTATTTT. It codes for CASRRDSTVTDTQYF. Supplemented by reference TRBV5-1 and TRBJ2-3, the full variable domain reads KAGVTQTPRYLIKTRGQQVTLSCSPISGHRSVSWYQQTPGQGLQFLFEYFSETQRNKGNFPGRFSGRQFSNSRSEMNVSTLELGDSALYLCASRRDSTVTDTQYFGPGTRLTVL.

The V and J genes are TRBV20-1 and TRBJ1-5, with TRBD1 identical over 9 bases. The CDR3 loop spans 16 amino acids. The germline V gene encodes CDR1 DFQATT and CDR2 SNEGSKA (reference sequence). V was pared by 4 bases and J by 4 bases, with 11 bases of the junction left unmatched. CDR3 DNA: TGCAGTGCTACGAACAGGGGGCTTCGATTAAATCAGCCCCAGCATTTT. Protein sequence: CSATNRGLRLNQPQHF.

This clonotype turned up a few times. This chain connects TRBV5-1 to TRBJ2-6; no definite D call. V dropped 2 bases and J dropped 1 base, with 16 bases sitting between them. Germline V gene sequence: CDR1 SGHRS, CDR2 YFSETQ. The CDR3 sequence is 18 residues long. The CDR3 bases are TGCGCCAGCAGCTTTGGGCTAAAAAAGGAGTCTGGGGCCAACGTCCTGACTTTC. Translation gives CASSFGLKKESGANVLTF.

This clonotype was observed a few times. V usage is TRBV6-1 and J usage is TRBJ1-4, with TRBD1 matching over 10 bases. CDR1 MNHNS and CDR2 SASEGT come from the germline V gene. V was clipped by 6 bases and J by 7 bases; unmatched bases: 11. The CDR3 spans 16 residues. The CDR3 DNA follows: TGTGCCAGCAGGCCCCGGGACAGGGGAGGGGGTGAAAAACTGTTTTTT. Translation: CASRPRDRGGGEKLFF.

This clonotype turned up a few times. The genes are TRBV18 and TRBJ2-5, with D uncertain. With the DNA end fitting TRBJ2-7 better, the J assignment may be wrong. CDR1 is KGHSH, CDR2 LQKENI, per germline. The CDR3 is 13 residues long. The DNA for the CDR3 is TGTGCCAGCCCGGAGCCGTTTACCTACGAGCAGTACTTC. Amino acid sequence: CASPEPFTYEQYF.

This clonotype occurred a few times. This chain links TRBV4-1 with TRBJ1-4; TRBD1 agrees at 9 bases. The CDR3 runs 18 residues. The trim removed 1 base at V and 6 bases at J, leaving 12 bases unmatched. Germline V gene lookup returns CDR1 MGHRA and CDR2 YSYEKL. The CDR3 is CASSQVHARDREYEKLFF. The CDR3 DNA sequence: TGCGCCAGCAGCCAAGTCCATGCCCGGGACAGGGAGTATGAAAAACTGTTTTTT.

The chain is built from TRBV29-1 and TRBJ1-1; D is ambiguous. Trimming left V 3 bases short and J 4 bases short, with 9 bases between. Germline assignment: CDR1 SQVTM and CDR2 ANQGSEA. This CDR3 has 12 amino acids. CDR3 sequence reads: CSVEVQTTEAFF. The CDR3 bases are TGCAGCGTTGAGGTACAGACCACTGAAGCTTTCTTT.

As to this clonotype: Relative to the germline gene, one junction end is altered; a read error may explain this. The chain carries TRBV7-9 and TRBJ2-5, with D possibly being TRBD2 (5 bases). This CDR3 is built from 15 residues. CDR1 and CDR2 (germline): SEHNR, FQNEAQ (reference sequence). CDR3 protein: CASGLRGDGQETQYF. The CDR3 nucleotides are TGTGCCAGCGGCTTACGGGGAGATGGCCAAGAGACCCAGTACTTC.

This clonotype was detected a few times. This chain connects TRBV3-1 to TRBJ2-1; a possible D gene is TRBD1 (5 bases). The J call could be wrong; TRBJ2-7 is a better fit for the DNA end. This CDR3 contains 16 residues. Germline V CDR1 and CDR2: LGHDT, YNNKEL (reference sequence). The CDR3 coding sequence is TGTGCCAGCAGCCAAGATCACGTGGCAGGGTCCTACGAGCAGTACTTC. This encodes CASSQDHVAGSYEQYF.

To note about this clonotype: A junction boundary mismatches the germline segment, possibly from a read error. The chain combines TRBV10-3 with TRBJ2-5; no firm D call. Germline CDR1 is ENHRY and CDR2 is SYGVKD. The CDR3 contains 11 residues. The CDR3 DNA sequence: TGTGACATCAGTGAAGGGGAGACCCAGTACTTC. It codes for CDISEGETQYF.

The chain couples TRBV7-2 to TRBJ2-7, with D tentatively TRBD1 (5 bases). The germline V gene encodes CDR1 SGHTA and CDR2 FQGNSA. The CDR3 contains 12 residues. Trimming stripped 4 bases from V and 6 bases from J, with 10 bases between. The CDR3 spells CASSYQGFEQYF. CDR3 sequence (DNA): TGTGCCAGCAGCTATCAGGGATTCGAGCAGTACTTC.

The rearrangement uses TRBV28 and TRBJ2-7; D may be TRBD2 (6 bases). Germline lookup yields CDR1 MDHEN and CDR2 SYDVKM. This CDR3 has 14 residues. The V and J ends lost 7 bases and 2 bases respectively, with 15 bases between them. CDR3 in amino acids: CASKNPGGTYEQYF. As DNA, the CDR3 is TGTGCCAGCAAAAACCCCGGGGGAACCTACGAGCAGTACTTC.

This clonotype was seen a handful of times. The junction differs from germline at one of its ends, possibly a read error. The chain couples TRBV7-3 to TRBJ2-5; D tentatively reads TRBD1 or TRBD2 (7 bases each). The CDR3 contains 13 residues. CDR1 and CDR2 (germline): SGHTA, FQGTGA. CDR3 amino acids: CASSPTGAGESFF. CDR3 nucleotides: TGTGCCAGCAGCCCAACAGGGGCGGGAGAGTCTTTCTTC.

This clonotype was detected only a few times. The chain is built from TRBV12-3 or TRBV12-4 and TRBJ1-4; D uncertain. Trimming cost V 3 bases and J 7 bases, with 12 bases left between them. This CDR3 has 14 amino acids. The CDR3 protein is CASSLSPPFEKLFF. The CDR3 DNA sequence: TGTGCCAGCAGTTTGAGTCCCCCGTTTGAAAAACTGTTTTTT.

This clonotype was seen repeatedly, ten times or more. The J gene is TRBJ2-5, the V gene TRBV28; D call uncertain. Germline CDR1 and CDR2: MDHEN and SYDVKM. There are 13 residues in the CDR3. V was shortened by 5 bases and J by 4 bases, with 11 bases between the two germline ends. DNA for the CDR3: TGTGCCAGCAGTCCTTTGGGTAGAGAGACCCAGTACTTC. Translated, it gives CASSPLGRETQYF.

V is TRBV28 and J is TRBJ2-1, with a tentative D call TRBD1 (6 bases). The DNA matches TRBJ2-5 better at its end, which makes the J call doubtful. Per germline, CDR1 MDHEN and CDR2 SYDVKM. The length of the CDR3 is 12 residues. The CDR3 loop reads CASSTTQGTQYF. DNA of the CDR3: TGTGCCAGCAGCACGACACAGGGGACCCAGTACTTC.

This clonotype was counted between two and nine times. The V call is TRBV12-3 or TRBV12-4, the J call TRBJ2-1; 7 nucleotides align to TRBD1. CDR3 length: 15 residues. V shed 6 bases, J shed 6 bases, and the junction held 11 bases outside the gene matches. CDR3 protein: CASSPPDRFPNEQFF. DNA for the CDR3: TGTGCCAGCAGCCCCCCGGACAGGTTCCCCAATGAGCAGTTCTTC.

This clonotype was counted a few times. The gene calls are TRBV5-1 and TRBJ2-1; possible D gene TRBD1, 5 bases. V lost 1 base, J lost 2 bases, and 13 bases lay in between. The CDR3 length is 16 residues. The V gene's germline CDR1 is SGHRS and CDR2 YFSETQ. This CDR3 reads CASSLPRVATYNEQFF. CDR3 nucleotide sequence: TGCGCCAGCAGCTTGCCCAGGGTTGCAACCTACAATGAGCAGTTCTTC.

This clonotype appeared once. This chain joins TRBV7-2 and TRBJ2-1, with 9 bases aligning to TRBD2. Germline trimming cut 0 bases from V and 6 bases from J; bases unmatched to any gene: 3. The V gene's germline CDR1 is SGHTA and CDR2 FQGNSA. The CDR3 consists of 15 residues. The CDR3 nucleotides read TGTGCCAGCAGCTTAGCCAGCGGGGGGCGCAATGAGCAGTTCTTC. This codes for CASSLASGGRNEQFF.

This clonotype occurred a few times. In DNA, the CDR3 is TGTGCCAGCAGAACCACCGGGACAGGGGTGGGCGAGCAGTACTTC. Protein product: CASRTTGTGVGEQYF. This rearrangement joins TRBV12-3 or TRBV12-4 to TRBJ2-7; 10 nucleotides match TRBD1. The CDR3 length is 15 residues. J was trimmed by 6 bases and V by 6 bases; bases with no gene match: 11.

This clonotype was picked up a small number of times. This CDR3 reads CASIGTGRSGANVLTF. In DNA, the CDR3 is TGTGCCAGTATAGGGACAGGTCGCTCTGGGGCCAACGTCCTGACTTTC. The chain joins TRBV19 to TRBJ2-6, with TRBD1 matching over 8 bases. This CDR3 has 16 amino acids. V trimming: 7 bases; J trimming: 0 bases; junction bases outside the gene matches: 5. Per germline, CDR1 LNHDA and CDR2 SQIVND (reference sequence). Full variable domain (rest looked up from reference TRBV19 and TRBJ2-6): DGGITQSPKYLFRKEGQNVTLSCEQNLNHDAMYWYRQDPGQGLRLIYYSQIVNDFQKGDIAEGYSVSREKKESFPLTVTSAQKNPTAFYLCASIGTGRSGANVLTFGAGSRLTVL.

This clonotype appeared many times. This chain connects TRBV12-3 or TRBV12-4 to TRBJ1-1; TRBD1 agrees at 10 bases. The CDR3 is 14 residues long. The V segment lost 5 bases and the J segment 3 bases; nucleotides outside the gene matches: 3. Written as DNA, the CDR3 is TGTGCCAGCAGTCGGACAGGGGGGGACACTGAAGCTTTCTTT. Protein product: CASSRTGGDTEAFF.